The 4 T cell receptor beta chains below were found in one sample sequenced in a study of shared clonotypes between healthy human individuals. This table comes from immunoSEQ multiplex PCR, and its TCRdb copy is limited to in-frame clones, with some not included. This table has 640,000 or so clones, around 72% appearing once. The sequenced sample consisted of memory CD4+ T cells sorted from blood. The subset denotes: CD45RA-negative fraction. The receptors derive from a woman in her 30s in good health.

The J gene is TRBJ2-1, the V gene TRBV27; 10 bases align to TRBD2. With V trimmed by 3 bases and J by 9 bases, 14 bases remained unmatched. Germline V gene data show CDR1 as MNHEY and CDR2 as SMNVEV (reference sequence). This CDR3 comprises 17 residues. CDR3 region: CASSFPVASGRVSEQFF. Written as DNA, the CDR3 is TGTGCCAGCAGTTTCCCGGTTGCCAGCGGGAGGGTTTCTGAGCAGTTCTTC.

The chain links TRBV7-8 to TRBJ1-1; 9 nucleotides match TRBD1. The CDR3 length is 13 residues. CDR1 and CDR2 from the germline V gene are SGHVS and FQNEAQ. Trimming at V came to 5 bases and at J to 10 bases, leaving 8 bases not matched to a gene. The CDR3 is CASSVGQGSRAFF. In DNA, the CDR3 is TGTGCCAGCAGCGTAGGACAGGGGTCCCGAGCTTTCTTT.

This chain links TRBV4-1 with TRBJ1-2; D is perhaps TRBD1 (5 bases). The CDR3 covers 17 residues. V gave up 5 bases and J gave up 4 bases, with 23 bases separating them. Germline loops: CDR1 MGHRA, CDR2 YSYEKL. The CDR3 reads CASSTQVRRGSGYGYTF. CDR3 nucleotides: TGCGCCAGCAGCACCCAGGTACGAAGGGGAAGTGGCTATGGCTACACCTTC.

This chain uses TRBV27 with TRBJ2-2; the match to TRBD1 covers 7 bases. The CDR3 contains 15 residues. Per the germline V gene, CDR1 is MNHEY and CDR2 is SMNVEV (reference sequence). Trimming removed 2 bases from V and 4 bases from J; junction bases left unmatched: 4. The CDR3 loop is CASSLITGVTGELFF. DNA of the CDR3: TGTGCCAGCAGTTTAATTACAGGGGTCACCGGGGAGCTGTTTTTT.